A single count supports the clone carrying this T cell receptor (beta chain). Its cognate antigen is unknown. All CD3G-deficient patients showed autoimmunity, more severe in two. Regulatory (CD25-high CD127-low) and conventional (CD25-low CD127-high) CD4+ T cells were sorted separately. This sample was included in a study of regulatory T cells. Study results and caveats: Regulatory T cells showed the strongest V-J pair restriction and V/J gene skewing among patient repertoires. The two patients with the most severe autoimmunity showed the strongest Treg restriction. Regulatory T cells from CD3G-deficient patients were less diverse than autologous conventional CD4+ cells and control regulatory cells.

Primers: 52 TRBV forward and 13 TRBJ reverse. Profiled with immunoSEQ multiplex PCR; TCRdb holds only in-frame clones, not every one. The profile shows 3,500 to 4,500 clones, more than 85% of them singletons. Germline assignment: CDR1 KGHSH and CDR2 LQKENI. Trimming took 8 bases from V and 8 from J, leaving 15 bases between them. The CDR3 has 12 residues. This receptor was taken from a child younger than 10 with CD3G deficiency. This chain joins TRBV18 and TRBJ1-2; perhaps TRBD1 as D (5 bases). The sample was CD4+ Tregs sorted from blood. The CDR3 loop reads CASRGQGRGYTF. The DNA of the CDR3 is TGTGCCAGCCGAGGGCAGGGACGGGGCTACACCTTC.